The 32 T cell receptor beta chains in this list originate from one sample, sequenced in a study of blood T cells in healthy people across ages. Next came a second PCR, run for 7 to 11 cycles, which used a sample-barcoded 5' primer along with a J-beta primer mix. TCRdb independently ran MiXCR on the 5' RACE reads; one entry per CDR3 protein. The repertoire holds fewer than 800,000 distinct CDR3 sequences, with roughly 21% as singletons. The sample taken for sequencing was blood. These receptors originate from a man between 65 and 80 years old in good health.

This clonotype was picked up many times. The chain joins TRBV29-1 to TRBJ1-1, with D possibly being TRBD1 (6 bases). The CDR3 loop spans 14 amino acids. V shed 6 bases and J shed 1 base, with 15 bases lying between them. Germline CDR1 is SQVTM and CDR2 is ANQGSEA. CDR3: CSVGHPSGNTEAFF. The CDR3 DNA follows: TGCAGCGTGGGACATCCAAGCGGGAACACTGAAGCTTTCTTT.

The table lists this clonotype with many counts. This sequence joins TRBV12-3 or TRBV12-4 and TRBJ2-1; maybe TRBD2 (6 bases). The germline V and J ends were trimmed by 4 bases and 0 bases, with 10 bases remaining between them. The CDR3 length is 15 residues. CDR3 bases: TGTGCCAGCAGTTCCCCCGGGGGCTCCTACAATGAGCAGTTCTTC. It codes for CASSSPGGSYNEQFF.

This clonotype was seen a few times. The CDR3, as DNA: TGTGCCAGCAGCTTAGAGCCGGGAGGCTACGAGCAGTACTTC. Translating it yields CASSLEPGGYEQYF. The gene calls are TRBV11-2 and TRBJ2-5; 7 bases match TRBD2. TRBJ2-7 explains the end of the DNA better; the J call may be wrong. The germline V gene has CDR1 SGHAT and CDR2 FQNNGV. This CDR3 region has 14 residues.

DNA of the CDR3: TGTGCCAGCAGTTGGCTCAGAAAGGACACTGAAGCTTTCTTT. Its protein product is CASSWLRKDTEAFF. The V call is TRBV12-3 or TRBV12-4, the J call TRBJ1-1, with D unclear. The CDR3 contains 14 residues. V dropped 4 bases and J dropped 3 bases, with 12 bases sitting between them.

This clonotype was recorded once. The genes are TRBV29-1 and TRBJ2-5; a possible D gene is TRBD2 (6 bases). The J call may be in error: the DNA end matches TRBJ2-1 better. Germline V gene sequence: CDR1 SQVTM, CDR2 ANQGSEA. CDR3 length equals 12 residues. The CDR3 sequence is CSPWDLYNEQFF. Here the CDR3 DNA reads TGCAGCCCCTGGGACTTATACAATGAGCAGTTCTTC.

The V gene is TRBV7-3, the J gene TRBJ2-2; the D gene is possibly TRBD1 (6 bases). There are 16 residues in the CDR3. V dropped 2 bases and J dropped 0 bases, with 10 bases sitting between them. Germline-derived CDR1 and CDR2 are SGHTA and FQGTGA. CDR3 coding DNA: TGTGCCAGCAGCTTATATGAGGGGGCGAACACCGGGGAGCTGTTTTTT. Residues: CASSLYEGANTGELFF.

This clonotype showed up just a few times. The CDR3 loop is CACLPSGSTDTQYF. For the CDR3, the DNA is TGTGCCTGTTTACCTAGCGGGAGTACAGATACGCAGTATTTT. V gene TRBV30 combines with J gene TRBJ2-3; 10 bases are a match to TRBD2. The junction had 6 bases not matched to a gene; V was cut back by 6 bases and J by 3 bases. The CDR3 is 14 residues long. Germline V gives CDR1 GTSNPN, CDR2 SVGIG (reference sequence).

This clonotype was observed a handful of times. The CDR3 region is CASSPAGQTIHTGELFF. DNA of the CDR3: TGTGCCAGCAGCCCTGCGGGACAAACAATCCACACCGGGGAGCTGTTTTTT. This rearrangement joins TRBV3-1 to TRBJ2-2; D tentatively reads TRBD1 or TRBD2 (6 bases each). The V gene's germline CDR1 is LGHDT and CDR2 YNNKEL (reference sequence). V shed 4 bases and J shed 3 bases, with 18 bases lying between them. The CDR3 is made up of 17 amino acids.

The chain couples TRBV7-9 to TRBJ1-1; 9 nucleotides match TRBD1. Germline V gene sequence: CDR1 SEHNR, CDR2 FQNEAQ (reference sequence). V was clipped by 3 bases and J by 8 bases; unmatched bases: 4. This CDR3 has 13 residues. CDR3 coding DNA: TGTGCCAGCAGCTTGGGACAGGGTCTCGAAGCTTTCTTT. Translating it yields CASSLGQGLEAFF.

This clonotype occurred many times. The CDR3 coding sequence is TGCAGTGCTGGAGGATCTGCATCTGAAGCTTTCTTT. Its translation is CSAGGSASEAFF. The V gene is TRBV20-1, the J gene TRBJ1-1; D not certain. The CDR3 runs 12 residues. V was shortened by 5 bases and J by 6 bases, with 13 bases between the two germline ends. Germline loops: CDR1 DFQATT, CDR2 SNEGSKA (reference sequence).

This clonotype has just a few counts. The V gene is TRBV11-2, the J gene TRBJ2-3; unclear D gene. The CDR3 has 12 residues. V lost 1 base to trimming and J lost 8 bases, with 7 bases between them. Germline-derived CDR1 and CDR2 are SGHAT and FQNNGV. The CDR3 reads CASSLGEVTQYF. The CDR3 DNA is TGTGCCAGCAGCTTAGGGGAAGTTACGCAGTATTTT.

This clonotype was observed a handful of times. This may be a read error, as it is one base from a much larger clone. The chain employs TRBV6-5 and TRBJ2-1; TRBD2 matches 7 bases. Germline V gene sequence: CDR1 MNHEY, CDR2 SVGAGI. V lost 4 bases and J lost 4; bases outside the gene matches: 10. This CDR3 has 16 residues. CDR3 protein: CASSCSLSGAYNEQFF. The CDR3 coding sequence is TGTGCCAGCAGTTGCTCGTTGAGCGGGGCTTACAATGAGCAGTTCTTC.

This chain joins TRBV5-1 and TRBJ2-5, with D tentatively TRBD1 or TRBD2 (5 bases each). This CDR3 has 13 amino acids. The V gene's germline CDR1 is SGHRS and CDR2 YFSETQ. V was trimmed by 3 bases and J by 7 bases, leaving 13 bases between them. As DNA, the CDR3 is TGCGCCAGCAGCTCAGGGAGTGAGGTGACCCAGTACTTC. Translating gives CASSSGSEVTQYF.

This clonotype showed up many times. The V and J genes are TRBV3-1 and TRBJ2-7; the match to TRBD1 covers 7 bases. Germline values: CDR1 LGHDT, CDR2 YNNKEL (reference sequence). Trimming cost V 2 bases and J 0 bases; bases outside gene matches: 7. The CDR3 covers 16 residues. CDR3 DNA: TGTGCCAGCAGCCAACACCGGGACAGTAGCTCCTACGAGCAGTACTTC. Translation gives CASSQHRDSSSYEQYF.

This clonotype showed up just a few times. This chain uses TRBV4-2 with TRBJ2-3; 7 bases map to TRBD2. CDR3 length: 16 residues. The trim removed 4 bases at V and 2 bases at J, leaving 9 bases unmatched. Per the germline V gene, CDR1 is LGHNA and CDR2 is YNFKEQ. The CDR3 DNA follows: TGTGCCAGCAGCCGAGAGGCTAGCGGTAACACAGATACGCAGTATTTT. Residues: CASSREASGNTDTQYF.

The V call is TRBV6-6, the J call TRBJ2-7, with a possible D match to TRBD1 (6 bases). V lost 7 bases and J lost 3, with 13 bases in between. Germline lookup yields CDR1 MNHNY and CDR2 SVGAGI (reference sequence). CDR3 length equals 13 residues. The CDR3 loop reads CASTLTGSYEQYF. CDR3 nucleotides: TGTGCCAGCACCCTCACAGGGAGCTACGAGCAGTACTTC.

The genes are TRBV6-5 and TRBJ2-5; 7 bases match TRBD1. The CDR3 has 17 residues. J gave up 1 base and V 3 bases, and 11 bases lay outside the gene matches. From germline, CDR1 is MNHEY and CDR2 SVGAGI. The CDR3 loop is CASSYAPPGTVQETQYF. The CDR3 DNA sequence: TGTGCCAGCAGTTATGCCCCCCCCGGGACAGTCCAAGAGACCCAGTACTTC.

This clonotype came up a few times. The CDR3 loop reads CASSPGERNIQYF. Written as DNA, the CDR3 is TGTGCCAGCAGCCCGGGAGAGAGGAACATTCAGTACTTC. The gene calls are TRBV3-1 and TRBJ2-4; D might be TRBD2 (6 bases). Germline values: CDR1 LGHDT, CDR2 YNNKEL (reference sequence). V was trimmed by 4 bases and J by 7 bases, leaving 11 bases between them. This CDR3 is built from 13 residues. Full variable domain (remainder filled in from reference TRBV3-1 and TRBJ2-4): DTAVSQTPKYLVTQMGNDKSIKCEQNLGHDTMYWYKQDSKKFLKIMFSYNNKELIINETVPNRFSPKSPDKAHLNLHINSLELGDSAVYFCASSPGERNIQYFGAGTRLSVL.

The chain uses TRBV25-1 and TRBJ2-3, with TRBD2 matching over 10 bases. The CDR3 extends over 15 amino acids. The germline V gene encodes CDR1 MGHDK and CDR2 SYGVNS. V shed 6 bases, J shed 2 bases, and the junction held 5 bases outside the gene matches. CDR3 sequence reads: CASRSTSGDTDTQYF. The CDR3 DNA reads as TGTGCCAGCAGGAGCACTAGCGGGGACACAGATACGCAGTATTTT.

This chain uses TRBV6-4 with TRBJ2-5, with 8 bases matching TRBD2. V lost 5 bases and J lost 4; bases outside the gene matches: 3. The CDR3 loop spans 13 amino acids. Germline V CDR1 and CDR2: MRHNA, SNTAGT. CDR3 bases: TGTGCCAGCAGTCGGGAGGGGGGAGAGACCCAGTACTTC. This translates into CASSREGGETQYF.

This clonotype was detected a few times. This chain joins TRBV7-8 and TRBJ1-5; D gene ambiguous. This CDR3 has 15 residues. With 5 bases removed from V and 5 bases from J, the gap between germline ends came to 16 bases. The germline CDR1 and CDR2 sequences are SGHVS and FQNEAQ. The CDR3 spells CASSPTSEGYQPQHF. Written as DNA, the CDR3 is TGTGCCAGCAGCCCTACCTCAGAGGGCTATCAGCCCCAGCATTTT.

This rearrangement joins TRBV6-1 to TRBJ2-1; a possible D gene is TRBD2 (6 bases). CDR3 length: 12 amino acids. V dropped 6 bases and J dropped 5 bases, with 8 bases sitting between them. Germline V gene lookup returns CDR1 MNHNS and CDR2 SASEGT. CDR3 coding DNA: TGTGCCAGCAGCTGGGAGGACAATGAGCAGTTCTTC. Its protein product is CASSWEDNEQFF.

The V and J genes are TRBV6-2 or TRBV6-3 and TRBJ1-2; 8 bases are shared with TRBD1. The CDR3 is 15 residues long. Germline CDR1 MNHEY, CDR2 SVGEGT. J lost 6 bases, V lost 5 bases, and 11 bases had no gene match. CDR3 sequence: CASSQTQGVIDGYTF. Here the CDR3 DNA reads TGTGCCAGCAGTCAAACACAGGGGGTGATCGATGGCTACACCTTC.

This chain connects TRBV9 to TRBJ1-4; D remains unclear. V lost 2 bases and J lost 3, with 11 bases in between. The length of the CDR3 is 15 residues. Looked up from germline, CDR1 is SGDLS and CDR2 is YYNGEE. CDR3 residues: CASSVFASANEKLFF. Written as DNA, the CDR3 is TGTGCCAGCAGCGTGTTCGCGTCAGCTAATGAAAAACTGTTTTTT.

This clonotype was recorded a few times. The V call is TRBV20-1, the J call TRBJ2-5; 13 positions agree with TRBD2. Germline CDR1 DFQATT, CDR2 SNEGSKA (reference sequence). The V gene end was trimmed by 5 bases and the J gene end by 4 bases; junction bases not matched to a gene: 7. This CDR3 has 15 residues. The CDR3, as DNA: TGCAGTGCTGCCCAACTAGCGGGAGGGCTAGAGACCCAGTACTTC. Protein sequence: CSAAQLAGGLETQYF.

In this sample, this clonotype is large. The chain is built from TRBV7-2 and TRBJ2-5; D unclear. The CDR3 loop spans 15 amino acids. Trimming pared 5 bases from V and 3 bases from J, leaving 16 bases between. Germline V CDR1 and CDR2: SGHTA, FQGNSA. The CDR3 DNA sequence: TGTGCCAGCAGCCTCCCTCCTGGCGATAAAGAGACCCAGTACTTC. Amino acid sequence: CASSLPPGDKETQYF.

The V call is TRBV28, the J call TRBJ2-5; D may match TRBD1 or TRBD2 (5 bases each). This CDR3 region has 16 residues. CDR1 MDHEN and CDR2 SYDVKM come from the germline V gene. The V end lost 6 bases, the J end lost 5 bases, and 22 bases lay between the germline ends. CDR3 in DNA: TGTGCCAGCAGCCTAGGGGACGGAAAATTGGGGGAGACCCAGTACTTC. It specifies CASSLGDGKLGETQYF.

The J gene is TRBJ2-5, the V gene TRBV5-1; 10 nucleotides match TRBD1. This CDR3 contains 15 residues. CDR1 is SGHRS and CDR2 is YFSETQ in the germline V gene. Trimming removed 4 bases from V and 5 bases from J; junction bases left unmatched: 8. The CDR3 DNA reads as TGCGCCAGCAGCCCAGACAGGGGGCGATTGGAGACCCAGTACTTC. This gives the protein CASSPDRGRLETQYF.

This clonotype occurred a few times. The chain links TRBV29-1 to TRBJ1-1, with no clear D. CDR3 length: 12 residues. CDR1 and CDR2 from the germline V gene are SQVTM and ANQGSEA. CDR3 in amino acids: CSALEVNTEAFF. The CDR3 DNA is TGCAGTGCGTTGGAGGTCAACACTGAAGCTTTCTTT. The full variable domain, in which reference TRBV29-1 and TRBJ1-1 provide the parts outside the CDR3, is SAVISQKPSRDICQRGTSLTIQCQVDSQVTMMFWYRQQPGQSLTLIATANQGSEATYESGFVIDKFPISRPNLTFSTLTVSNMSPEDSSIYLCSALEVNTEAFFGQGTRLTVV.

The J gene is TRBJ2-5, the V gene TRBV12-3 or TRBV12-4; TRBD2 matches at 10 bases. The closer fit of TRBJ2-1 to the DNA end suggests the J call may be wrong. The CDR3 sequence is 15 residues long. The CDR3 loop reads CASTRAGGPSNEQFF. The CDR3 nucleotides read TGTGCCAGCACCCGAGCGGGAGGGCCCTCGAATGAGCAGTTCTTC.

The sample holds many counts of this clonotype. The chain recombines TRBV9 with TRBJ2-1; 12 nucleotides match TRBD1. This CDR3 region has 16 residues. Germline CDR1 reads SGDLS; CDR2 reads YYNGEE. The ends lost 3 bases at V and 5 bases at J; junction bases unmatched: 6. The CDR3 protein is CASSASGQGAHNEQFF. For the CDR3, the DNA is TGTGCCAGCAGCGCATCGGGACAGGGGGCTCACAATGAGCAGTTCTTC.

This clonotype has only a few counts. This sequence joins TRBV6-2 or TRBV6-3 and TRBJ2-2; 7 bases fit TRBD1. In germline, CDR1 is MNHEY, CDR2 SVGEGT. The V gene end was trimmed by 5 bases and the J gene end by 4 bases; junction bases not matched to a gene: 7. The CDR3 covers 15 residues. The CDR3 is CASSHLTGTTGELFF. The CDR3 DNA sequence: TGTGCCAGCAGTCACTTGACAGGGACCACCGGGGAGCTGTTTTTT.